A single sample gave rise to the 15 T cell receptor beta chains below, sequenced in a study of regulatory T cells in long-lasting Graves disease. The time point denotes: persistent/refractory GD, antithyroid drugs over 5 years with positive TRAb. Construction of the TCR library relied on RNA isolated from PBMCs. Combining iRepertoire HTBI primers with Arm-PCR of CDR3 regions, the authors built TCR beta libraries. TCRdb redid the calling of the multiplex PCR reads with MiXCR, one entry per CDR3 protein. The sample lists 430,000 or so distinct CDR3 sequences, roughly 21% seen once, with approximately 14% in the top ten. The specimen comprised peripheral blood mononuclear cells (PBMCs), sampled when the disease was refractory, from a patient treated with antithyroid drugs. The receptors were gathered from a female donor with Graves disease.

This clonotype has a handful of counts. The chain carries TRBV5-6 and TRBJ2-7, with D tentatively TRBD1 or TRBD2 (5 bases each). CDR1 is SGHDT and CDR2 is YYEEEE in the germline V gene. The V gene lost 7 bases and the J gene lost 2 bases, with 13 bases spanning the gap. This CDR3 has 13 residues. The chain's CDR3 is CASARGETYEQYF. Here the CDR3 DNA reads TGTGCCAGCGCGAGGGGAGAGACCTACGAGCAGTACTTC. Based on the CDR3 plus reference TRBV5-6 and TRBJ2-7, the full variable domain is DAGVTQSPTHLIKTRGQQVTLRCSPKSGHDTVSWYQQALGQGPQFIFQYYEEEERQRGNFPDRFSGHQFPNYSSELNVNALLLGDSALYLCASARGETYEQYFGPGTRLTVT.

This clonotype was seen more than once but under ten times. CDR3 bases: TGTGCCAGCAGAAACACCGGGACAGGTCCCTACGAGCAGTACTTC. It yields the protein CASRNTGTGPYEQYF. The rearrangement joins TRBV6-1 to TRBJ2-7; 8 nucleotides line up with TRBD1. CDR3 length equals 15 residues. The germline V gene has CDR1 MNHNS and CDR2 SASEGT. Unmatched junction bases numbered 9, after V lost 6 bases and J lost 2 bases.

This clonotype has just a few counts. The V and J genes are TRBV20-1 and TRBJ1-1; D is possibly TRBD1 (5 bases). V lost 5 bases and J lost 4, with 20 bases in between. The germline CDR1 and CDR2 sequences are DFQATT and SNEGSKA (reference sequence). The CDR3 is 15 amino acids. This chain's CDR3 is CSASEGASWGTEAFF. The DNA of the CDR3 is TGCAGTGCTTCAGAAGGGGCTTCCTGGGGCACTGAAGCTTTCTTT.

The sample holds a few counts of this clonotype. The chain uses TRBV10-1 and TRBJ1-5; D call uncertain. V was clipped by 2 bases and J by 0 bases, with 8 bases between them. CDR1 is WNHNN, CDR2 SYGVQD, per germline (reference sequence). The CDR3 extends over 15 amino acids. CDR3 nucleotide sequence: TGCGCCAGCAGTGAGCCGAGATATAGCAATCAGCCCCAGCATTTT. Translated: CASSEPRYSNQPQHF.

The sample holds many counts of this clonotype. Here the CDR3 DNA reads TGTGCCAGCGCGTTATCAGAGGAGGGTCTGTCGAAAACTAATGAAAAACTGTTTTTT. Translating gives CASALSEEGLSKTNEKLFF. The chain carries TRBV2 and TRBJ1-4, with no clear D. CDR3 length equals 19 residues. Looked up from germline, CDR1 is SNHLY and CDR2 is FYNNEI. V lost 8 bases to trimming and J lost 1 base, with 26 bases between them.

The gene calls are TRBV10-3 and TRBJ1-1, with unresolved D. The CDR3 extends over 13 amino acids. With 4 bases removed from V and 1 base from J, the gap between germline ends came to 7 bases. Germline V gene data show CDR1 as ENHRY and CDR2 as SYGVKD. CDR3 in amino acids: CAISGRSNTEAFF. For the CDR3, the DNA is TGTGCCATCAGTGGACGGTCGAACACTGAAGCTTTCTTT.

This clonotype occurred many times. This chain uses TRBV28 with TRBJ2-7; a weak D match, TRBD2 (6 bases). Trimming left V 3 bases short and J 0 bases short, with 12 bases between. The CDR3 length is 15 residues. Per germline, CDR1 MDHEN and CDR2 SYDVKM. CDR3 sequence (DNA): TGTGCCAGCAGTTTGGAGGGAACTAGCTCCTACGAGCAGTACTTC. It codes for CASSLEGTSSYEQYF.

The sample holds a few counts of this clonotype. The chain links TRBV19 to TRBJ1-2, with TRBD1 matching 7 bases. CDR1 and CDR2 from the germline V gene are LNHDA and SQIVND (reference sequence). The J segment lost 2 bases and the V segment lost 6 bases, leaving 9 bases of the junction unmatched. The CDR3 sequence is 15 residues long. The CDR3 bases are TGTGCCAGTAGCACGACAGGGCGCGCGAACTATGGCTACACCTTC. Protein product: CASSTTGRANYGYTF.

This rearrangement joins TRBV30 to TRBJ1-1, with unresolved D. V lost 4 bases and J 1 base, leaving 10 bases between the germline ends. The CDR3 is made up of 13 amino acids. In germline, CDR1 is GTSNPN, CDR2 SVGIG (reference sequence). The CDR3: CAWKPGSNTEAFF. For the CDR3, the DNA is TGTGCCTGGAAGCCGGGATCGAACACTGAAGCTTTCTTT.

This clonotype has a count of ten or more. The chain joins TRBV2 to TRBJ2-7; D is ambiguous. The germline gives CDR1 SNHLY, CDR2 FYNNEI. Trimming removed 9 bases at V and 6 bases at J, with 15 bases between. The length of the CDR3 is 12 residues. The CDR3 bases are TGTGCCAGAAAAGACCCGCGAAGCGAGCAGTACTTC. It codes for CARKDPRSEQYF.

This clonotype appeared a few times. V gene TRBV5-1 combines with J gene TRBJ1-5; D is uncertain. Trimming took 2 bases from V and 0 from J, leaving 9 bases between them. The CDR3 consists of 15 residues. Germline assignment: CDR1 SGHRS and CDR2 YFSETQ. In nucleotides, the CDR3 is TGCGCCAGCAGCTTTGGGTCCCTTAGCAATCAGCCCCAGCATTTT. This codes for CASSFGSLSNQPQHF.

DNA for the CDR3: TGTGCCAGCAGCGCCTGGGACAGGGGCTTCTACGAGCAGTACTTC. Its protein product is CASSAWDRGFYEQYF. V is TRBV7-2 and J is TRBJ2-7; TRBD1 aligns across 10 bases. Germline CDR1 SGHTA, CDR2 FQGNSA. The CDR3 spans 15 residues. V lost 5 bases, J lost 3 bases, and 7 bases stayed unmatched.

This clonotype was seen only a few times. V is TRBV30 and J is TRBJ1-6, with a tentative D call TRBD1 (5 bases). The CDR3 runs 13 residues. Germline V gene data show CDR1 as GTSNPN and CDR2 as SVGIG (reference sequence). With 5 bases removed from V and 7 bases from J, the gap between germline ends came to 12 bases. CDR3 coding DNA: TGTGCCTGGGGCCCCCGGACAAATTCACCCCTCCACTTT. Protein product: CAWGPRTNSPLHF.

V and J are TRBV20-1 and TRBJ2-5; D ambiguous. The CDR3 has 12 amino acids. Germline lookup yields CDR1 DFQATT and CDR2 SNEGSKA (reference sequence). Trimming pared 6 bases from V and 1 base from J, leaving 9 bases between. The CDR3 sequence: CSAATTQETQYF. CDR3 DNA: TGCAGTGCAGCGACAACCCAAGAGACCCAGTACTTC.

The chain carries TRBV20-1 and TRBJ2-7; the D call may be TRBD1 or TRBD2 (5 bases each). The V gene lost 2 bases and the J gene lost 2 bases, with 10 bases spanning the gap. The CDR3 length is 13 residues. The germline V gene encodes CDR1 DFQATT and CDR2 SNEGSKA (reference sequence). CDR3 sequence: CSARQGTPYEQYF. DNA of the CDR3: TGCAGTGCTAGACAAGGGACCCCCTACGAGCAGTACTTC.